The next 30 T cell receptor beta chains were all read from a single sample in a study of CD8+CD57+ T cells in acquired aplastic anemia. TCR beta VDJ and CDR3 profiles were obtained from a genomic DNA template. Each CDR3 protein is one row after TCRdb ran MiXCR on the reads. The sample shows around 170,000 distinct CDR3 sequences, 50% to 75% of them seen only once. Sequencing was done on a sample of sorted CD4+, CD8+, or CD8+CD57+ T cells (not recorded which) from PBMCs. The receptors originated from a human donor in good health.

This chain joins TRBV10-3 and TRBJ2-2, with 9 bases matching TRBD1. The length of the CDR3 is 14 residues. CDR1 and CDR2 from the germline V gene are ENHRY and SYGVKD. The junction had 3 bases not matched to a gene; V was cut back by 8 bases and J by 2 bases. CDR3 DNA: TGTGCCATCTCGGGACAGGGCAACACCGGGGAGCTGTTTTTT. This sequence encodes CAISGQGNTGELFF.

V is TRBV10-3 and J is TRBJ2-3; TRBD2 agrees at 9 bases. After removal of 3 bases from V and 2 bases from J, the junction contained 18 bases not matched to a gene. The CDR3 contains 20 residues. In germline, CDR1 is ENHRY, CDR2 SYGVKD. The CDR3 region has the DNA TGTGCCATCAGTGATTACGCCCTTCTACTAGCGGGCCAGCCCACAGATACGCAGTATTTT. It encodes CAISDYALLLAGQPTDTQYF.

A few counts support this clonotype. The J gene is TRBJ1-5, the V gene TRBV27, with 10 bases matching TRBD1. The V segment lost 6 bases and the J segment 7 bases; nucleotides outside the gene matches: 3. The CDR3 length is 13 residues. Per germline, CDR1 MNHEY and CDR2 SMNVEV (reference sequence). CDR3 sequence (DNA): TGTGCCAGCAGCCCGGACAGGGGGCAGCCCCAGCATTTT. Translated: CASSPDRGQPQHF.

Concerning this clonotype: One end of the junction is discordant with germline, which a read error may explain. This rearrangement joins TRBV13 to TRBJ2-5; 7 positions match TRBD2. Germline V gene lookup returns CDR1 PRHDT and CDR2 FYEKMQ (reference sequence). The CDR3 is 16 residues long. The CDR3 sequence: CASSQAGRGITETQYF. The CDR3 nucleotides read TGCGCCAGCAGCCAAGCGGGGAGGGGTATTACGGAGACCCAGTACTTC.

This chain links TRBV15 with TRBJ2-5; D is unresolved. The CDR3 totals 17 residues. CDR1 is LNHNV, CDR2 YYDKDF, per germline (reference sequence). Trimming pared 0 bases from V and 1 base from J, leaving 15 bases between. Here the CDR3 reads CATSRDDGSGPQETQYF. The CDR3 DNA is TGTGCCACCAGCAGAGATGACGGCTCTGGCCCCCAAGAGACCCAGTACTTC.

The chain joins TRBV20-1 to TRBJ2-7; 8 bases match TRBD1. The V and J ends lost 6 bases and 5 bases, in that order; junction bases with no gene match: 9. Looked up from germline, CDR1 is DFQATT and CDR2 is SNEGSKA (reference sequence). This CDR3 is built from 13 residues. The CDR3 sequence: CSAKDRGDHEQYF. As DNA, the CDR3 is TGCAGTGCAAAAGACAGGGGTGACCACGAGCAGTACTTC.

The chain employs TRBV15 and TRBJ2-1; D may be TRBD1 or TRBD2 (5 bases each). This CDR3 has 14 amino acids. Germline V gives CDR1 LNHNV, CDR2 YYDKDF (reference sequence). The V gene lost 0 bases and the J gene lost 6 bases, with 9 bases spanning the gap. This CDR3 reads CATSRDGDVNEQFF. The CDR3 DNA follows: TGTGCCACCAGCAGAGATGGGGACGTCAATGAGCAGTTCTTC.

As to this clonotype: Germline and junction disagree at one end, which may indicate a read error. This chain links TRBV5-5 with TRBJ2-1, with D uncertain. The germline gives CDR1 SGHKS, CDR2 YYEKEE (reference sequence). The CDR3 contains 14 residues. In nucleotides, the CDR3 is TGTGCCAGCAGCTTGAACGAGCGCTACAATGCGCAGTTCTTC. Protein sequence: CASSLNERYNAQFF.

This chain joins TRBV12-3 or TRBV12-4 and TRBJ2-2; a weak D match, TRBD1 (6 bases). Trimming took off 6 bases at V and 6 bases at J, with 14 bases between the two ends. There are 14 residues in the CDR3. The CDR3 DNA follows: TGTGCCAGCAGCGACACACAGGGTCCCGGGGAGCTGTTTTTT. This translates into CASSDTQGPGELFF.

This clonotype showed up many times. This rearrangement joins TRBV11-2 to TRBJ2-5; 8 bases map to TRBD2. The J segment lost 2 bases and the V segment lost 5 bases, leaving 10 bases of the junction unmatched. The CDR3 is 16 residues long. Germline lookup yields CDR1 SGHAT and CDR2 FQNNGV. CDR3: CASSLIAGTLQETQYF. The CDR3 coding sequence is TGTGCCAGCAGCCTAATAGCGGGAACCTTACAAGAGACCCAGTACTTC.

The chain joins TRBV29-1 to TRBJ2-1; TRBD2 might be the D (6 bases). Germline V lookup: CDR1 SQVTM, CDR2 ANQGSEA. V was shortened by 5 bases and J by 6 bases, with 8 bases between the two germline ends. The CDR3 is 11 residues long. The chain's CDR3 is CSVTGGNEQFF. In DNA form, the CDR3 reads TGCAGCGTTACCGGGGGCAATGAGCAGTTCTTC.

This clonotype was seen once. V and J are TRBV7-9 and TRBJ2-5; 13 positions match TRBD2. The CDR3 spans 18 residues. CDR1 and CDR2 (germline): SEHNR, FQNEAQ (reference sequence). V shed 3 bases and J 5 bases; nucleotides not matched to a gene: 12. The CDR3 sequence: CASSFKGLAGVVGETQYF. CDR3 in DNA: TGTGCCAGCAGCTTCAAAGGACTAGCGGGAGTAGTAGGGGAGACCCAGTACTTC.

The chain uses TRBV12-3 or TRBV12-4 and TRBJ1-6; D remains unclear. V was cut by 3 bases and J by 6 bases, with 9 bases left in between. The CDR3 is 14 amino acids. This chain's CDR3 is CASSFQSLNSPLHF. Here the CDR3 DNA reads TGTGCCAGCAGTTTTCAGAGTCTTAATTCACCCCTCCACTTT.

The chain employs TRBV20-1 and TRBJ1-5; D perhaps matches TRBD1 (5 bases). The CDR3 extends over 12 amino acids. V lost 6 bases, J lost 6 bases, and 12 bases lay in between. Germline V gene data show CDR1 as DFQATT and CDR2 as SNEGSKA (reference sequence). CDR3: CSAKAGFQPQHF. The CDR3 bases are TGCAGTGCCAAAGCAGGGTTTCAGCCCCAGCATTTT.

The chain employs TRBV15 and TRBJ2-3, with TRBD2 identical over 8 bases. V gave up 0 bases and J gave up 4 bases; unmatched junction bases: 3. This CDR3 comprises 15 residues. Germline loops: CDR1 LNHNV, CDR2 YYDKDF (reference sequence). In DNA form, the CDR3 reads TGTGCCACCAGCAGAGATAGCGGGGCCTCAGATACGCAGTATTTT. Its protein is CATSRDSGASDTQYF.

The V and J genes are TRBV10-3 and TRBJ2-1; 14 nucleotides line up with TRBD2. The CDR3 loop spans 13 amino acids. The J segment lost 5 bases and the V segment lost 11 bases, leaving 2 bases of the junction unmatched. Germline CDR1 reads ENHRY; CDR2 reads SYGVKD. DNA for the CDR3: TGTGCCTCGGGACTAGCGGGAGACAATGAGCAGTTCTTC. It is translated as CASGLAGDNEQFF.

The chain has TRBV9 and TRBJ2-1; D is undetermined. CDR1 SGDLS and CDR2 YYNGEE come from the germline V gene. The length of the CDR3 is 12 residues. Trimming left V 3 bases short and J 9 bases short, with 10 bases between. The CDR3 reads CASSAELGEQFF. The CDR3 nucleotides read TGTGCCAGCAGCGCTGAATTGGGTGAGCAGTTCTTC.

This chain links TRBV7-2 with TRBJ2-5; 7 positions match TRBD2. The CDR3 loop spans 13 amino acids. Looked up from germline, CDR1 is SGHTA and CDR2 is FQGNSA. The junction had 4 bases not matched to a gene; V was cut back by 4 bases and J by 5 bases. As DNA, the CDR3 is TGTGCCAGCAGCTCAGGACTAGGTGAGACCCAGTACTTC. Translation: CASSSGLGETQYF.

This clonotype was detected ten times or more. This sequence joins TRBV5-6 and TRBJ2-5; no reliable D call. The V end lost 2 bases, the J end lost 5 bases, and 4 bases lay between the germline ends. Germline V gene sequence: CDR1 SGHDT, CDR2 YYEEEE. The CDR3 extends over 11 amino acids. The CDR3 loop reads CASSFSETQYF. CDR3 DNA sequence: TGTGCCAGCAGCTTTAGTGAGACCCAGTACTTC.

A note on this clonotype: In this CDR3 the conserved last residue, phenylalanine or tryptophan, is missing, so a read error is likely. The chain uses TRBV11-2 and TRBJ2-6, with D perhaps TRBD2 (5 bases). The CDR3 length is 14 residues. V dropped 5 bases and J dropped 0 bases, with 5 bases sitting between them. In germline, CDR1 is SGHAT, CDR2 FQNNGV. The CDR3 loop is CASSRGSGANVLTC. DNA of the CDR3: TGTGCCAGCAGCCGGGGCTCTGGGGCCAACGTCCTGACTTGC.

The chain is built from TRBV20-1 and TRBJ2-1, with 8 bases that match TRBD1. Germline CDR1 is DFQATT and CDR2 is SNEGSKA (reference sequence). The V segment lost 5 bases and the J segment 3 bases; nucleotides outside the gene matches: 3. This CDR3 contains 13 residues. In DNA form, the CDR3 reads TGCAGTGCTGAGGGACAGGTCTACAATGAGCAGTTCTTC. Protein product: CSAEGQVYNEQFF.

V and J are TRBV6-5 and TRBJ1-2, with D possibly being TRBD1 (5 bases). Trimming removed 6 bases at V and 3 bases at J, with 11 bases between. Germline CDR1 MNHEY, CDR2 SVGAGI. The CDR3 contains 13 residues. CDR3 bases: TGTGCCAGCAGCTCCGGGACCCACTATGGCTACACCTTC. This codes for CASSSGTHYGYTF.

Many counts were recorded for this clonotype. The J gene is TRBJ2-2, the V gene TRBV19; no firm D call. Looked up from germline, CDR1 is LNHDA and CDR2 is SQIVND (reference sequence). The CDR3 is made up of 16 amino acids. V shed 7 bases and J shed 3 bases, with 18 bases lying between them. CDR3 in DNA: TGTGCCAGTACCCCCTATGACCCGGGTTACACCGGGGAGCTGTTTTTT. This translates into CASTPYDPGYTGELFF. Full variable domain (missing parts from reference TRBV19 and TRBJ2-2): DGGITQSPKYLFRKEGQNVTLSCEQNLNHDAMYWYRQDPGQGLRLIYYSQIVNDFQKGDIAEGYSVSREKKESFPLTVTSAQKNPTAFYLCASTPYDPGYTGELFFGEGSRLTVL.

CDR3 amino acids: CAGSRVHNTGELFF. DNA for the CDR3: TGTGCCGGGAGCAGAGTACATAACACCGGGGAGCTGTTTTTT. This chain connects TRBV19 to TRBJ2-2; possible D gene TRBD2, 5 bases. The CDR3 is 14 amino acids. From germline, CDR1 is LNHDA and CDR2 SQIVND (reference sequence). V was clipped by 11 bases and J by 2 bases, with 15 bases between them.

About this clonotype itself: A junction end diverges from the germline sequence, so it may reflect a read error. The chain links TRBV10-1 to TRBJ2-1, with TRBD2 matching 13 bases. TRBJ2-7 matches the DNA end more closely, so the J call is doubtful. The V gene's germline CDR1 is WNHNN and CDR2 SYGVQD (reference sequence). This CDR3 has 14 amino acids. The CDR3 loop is CAISNGLAGDEQYF. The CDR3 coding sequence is TGTGCCATCAGTAACGGACTAGCGGGAGACGAGCAGTACTTC.

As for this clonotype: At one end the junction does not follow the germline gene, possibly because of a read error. The CDR3 loop is CASSEGVYEQYF. CDR3 DNA sequence: TGTGCCAGCAGTGAAGGGGTCTACGAGCAGTACTTC. V usage is TRBV10-2 and J usage is TRBJ2-5, with D perhaps TRBD1 (5 bases). The J call is in doubt because the DNA end fits TRBJ2-7 better. Germline CDR1 is WSHSY and CDR2 is SAAADI. The length of the CDR3 is 12 residues.

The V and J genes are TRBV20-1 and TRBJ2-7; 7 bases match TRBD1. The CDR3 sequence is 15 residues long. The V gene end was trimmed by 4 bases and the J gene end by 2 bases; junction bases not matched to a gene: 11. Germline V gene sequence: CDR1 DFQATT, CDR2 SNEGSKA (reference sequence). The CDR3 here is CSAKSHRDSTYEQYF. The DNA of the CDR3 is TGCAGTGCTAAATCGCACCGGGACAGCACCTACGAGCAGTACTTC.

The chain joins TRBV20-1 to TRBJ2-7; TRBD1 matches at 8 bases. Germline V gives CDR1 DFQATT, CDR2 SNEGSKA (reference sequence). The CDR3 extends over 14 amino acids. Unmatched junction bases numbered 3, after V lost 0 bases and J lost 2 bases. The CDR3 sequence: CSAREDRDPYEQYF. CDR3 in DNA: TGCAGTGCTAGAGAGGACAGGGACCCCTACGAGCAGTACTTC.

CDR3 nucleotides: TGTGCCAGTAGTATGAACAGTAACACTGAAGCTTTCTTT. This gives the protein CASSMNSNTEAFF. This chain uses TRBV19 with TRBJ1-1; the D is unclear. The CDR3 consists of 13 residues. Trimming took off 3 bases at V and 2 bases at J, with 7 bases between the two ends. The germline V gene has CDR1 LNHDA and CDR2 SQIVND (reference sequence).

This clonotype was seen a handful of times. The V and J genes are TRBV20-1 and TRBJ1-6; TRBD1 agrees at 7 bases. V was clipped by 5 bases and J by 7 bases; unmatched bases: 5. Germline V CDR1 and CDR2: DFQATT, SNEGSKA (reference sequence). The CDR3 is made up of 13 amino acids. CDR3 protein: CSAPQGGNSPLHF. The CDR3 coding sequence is TGCAGTGCTCCTCAGGGGGGGAATTCACCCCTCCACTTT.